This TCR beta chain comes out of a study of shared clonotypes between healthy human individuals. Germline CDR1 reads KGHSH; CDR2 reads LQKENI. The CDR3 has 14 residues. Trimming stripped 0 bases from V and 2 bases from J, with 8 bases between. Of note for this clone: Its target is unknown.

Each subset's genomic DNA was shared equally among a number of immunoSEQ plates. In replicate PCRs of sorted subsets, 150 to 200 ng DNA, about 30,000 T cell genomes, was used. The assay was immunoSEQ multiplex PCR, and TCRdb's table has in-frame clones only and misses some. This table has around 1,100,000 clones, approximately 80% appearing once. Whole-study findings and limits: Only blood was sampled, and tissue TCR repertoires likely differ from blood ones. Larger estimated richness was generally seen in naive subsets than in memory subsets.

This chain uses TRBV18 with TRBJ2-7; unclear D gene. The sample consisted of memory CD4+ T cells from PBMCs. Subset defined: CD45RA-negative fraction. The sequence derives from a man between 18 and 35 years old in good health. Some clones in this sample may be carry-over from other donors' samples. CDR3 amino acids: CASSPPAKPYEQYF. The CDR3 nucleotides read TGTGCCAGCTCACCACCGGCAAAACCCTACGAGCAGTACTTC. Full variable domain (outside the CDR3, taken from reference TRBV18 and TRBJ2-7): NAGVMQNPRHLVRRRGQEARLRCSPMKGHSHVYWYRQLPEEGLKFMVYLQKENIIDESGMPKERFSAEFPKEGPSILRIQQVVRGDSAAYFCASSPPAKPYEQYFGPGTRLTVT.